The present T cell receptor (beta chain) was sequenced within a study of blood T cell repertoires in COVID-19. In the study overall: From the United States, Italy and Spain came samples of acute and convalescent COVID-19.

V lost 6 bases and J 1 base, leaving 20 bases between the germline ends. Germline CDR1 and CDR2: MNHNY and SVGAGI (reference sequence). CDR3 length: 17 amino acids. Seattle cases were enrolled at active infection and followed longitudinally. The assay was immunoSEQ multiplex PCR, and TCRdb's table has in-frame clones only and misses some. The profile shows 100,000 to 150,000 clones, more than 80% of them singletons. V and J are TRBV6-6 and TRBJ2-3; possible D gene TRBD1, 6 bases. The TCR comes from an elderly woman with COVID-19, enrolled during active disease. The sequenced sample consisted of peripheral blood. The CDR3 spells CASSRVTGLPRTDTQYF. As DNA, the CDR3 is TGTGCCAGCAGCCGAGTGACAGGACTCCCTCGCACAGATACGCAGTATTTT.